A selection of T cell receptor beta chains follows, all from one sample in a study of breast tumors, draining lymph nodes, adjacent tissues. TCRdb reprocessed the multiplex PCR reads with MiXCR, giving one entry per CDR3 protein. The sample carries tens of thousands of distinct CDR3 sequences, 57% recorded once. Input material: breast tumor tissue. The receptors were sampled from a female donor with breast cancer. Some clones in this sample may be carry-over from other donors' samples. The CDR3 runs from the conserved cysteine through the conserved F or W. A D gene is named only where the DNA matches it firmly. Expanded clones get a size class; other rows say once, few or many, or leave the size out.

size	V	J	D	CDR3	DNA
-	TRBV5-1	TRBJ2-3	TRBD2	CASSPGTSGSVRDTQYF	TGCGCCAGCAGCCCCGGGACTAGCGGGAGTGTTAGAGATACGCAGTATTTT
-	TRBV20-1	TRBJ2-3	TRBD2	CSAAQIAAGGTDTQYF	TGCAGTGCTGCTCAGATAGCGGCGGGGGGCACAGATACGCAGTATTTT
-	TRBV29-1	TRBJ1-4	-	CSVVYYLGEDEQFFGPGAEKLFF	-
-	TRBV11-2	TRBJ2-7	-	CASSLTPGVYKRYF	TGTGCCAGCAGCTTAACCCCAGGGGTCTACAAGCGGTACTTC
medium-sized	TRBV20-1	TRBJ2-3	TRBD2	CSARDPVGGGGTDTQYF	TGCAGTGCTAGAGATCCTGTGGGCGGGGGGGGCACAGATACGCAGTATTTT
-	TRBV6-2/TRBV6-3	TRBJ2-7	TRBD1	CASSYTDRDYEQYF	TGTGCCAGCAGTTACACTGACAGGGATTACGAGCAGTACTTC
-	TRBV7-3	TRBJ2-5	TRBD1	CASSSGQGGTQYF	TGTGCCAGCAGCAGTGGACAGGGGGGGACCCAGTACTTC
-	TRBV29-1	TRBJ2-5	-	CSVVYYLGARETQYF	TGCAGCGTTGTTTACTACTTAGGGGCAAGGGAGACCCAGTACTTC
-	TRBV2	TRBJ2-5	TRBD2	CASSAPGGEQETQYF	TGTGCCAGCAGTGCCCCGGGGGGTGAGCAAGAGACCCAGTACTTC
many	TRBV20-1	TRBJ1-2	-	CSARDPSPSQMGGYTF	TGCAGTGCTAGAGATCCCTCTCCGTCCCAGATGGGTGGCTACACCTTC
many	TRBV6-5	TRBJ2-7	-	CASSSAQGVAEQYF	TGTGCCAGCAGTTCAGCACAGGGCGTCGCCGAGCAGTACTTC
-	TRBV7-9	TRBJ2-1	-	CASSEFSYNEQFF	TGTGCCAGCTCCGAGTTCTCCTACAATGAGCAGTTCTTC
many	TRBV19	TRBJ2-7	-	CASSFGVPYEQYF	TGTGCCAGTAGTTTCGGGGTACCTTACGAGCAGTACTTC
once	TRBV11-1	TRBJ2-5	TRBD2	CASSLRPTTGGKETQYF	TGTGCCAGCAGCTTGCGGCCGACCACCGGGGGGAAAGAGACCCAGTACTTC
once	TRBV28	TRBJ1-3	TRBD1	CASSTTGARSGNTIYF	TGTGCCAGCAGTACGACAGGGGCCCGCTCTGGAAACACCATATATTTT
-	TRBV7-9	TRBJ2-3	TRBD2	CASSLLAGGPGSTDTQYF	TGTGCCAGCAGCTTACTAGCGGGAGGGCCTGGGAGCACAGATACGCAGTATTTT
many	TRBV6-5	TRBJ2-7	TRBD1	CASRFLDREVQYF	TGTGCCAGCAGATTCCTGGACAGGGAGGTTCAGTACTTC
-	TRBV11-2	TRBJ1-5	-	CASSYSGWGGYQPQHF	TGTGCCAGCAGCTATAGTGGATGGGGGGGGTACCAGCCCCAGCATTTT
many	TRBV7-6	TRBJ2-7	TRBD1	CASSAGTGSREQYF	TGTGCCAGCAGCGCTGGGACAGGGAGCAGGGAGCAGTACTTC
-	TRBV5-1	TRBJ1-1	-	CASSLGEGNTEAFF	TGCGCCAGCAGCTTGGGGGAGGGGAACACTGAAGCTTTCTTT
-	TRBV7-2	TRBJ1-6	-	CASSQNPMDSPLHF	TGTGCCAGCAGCCAAAACCCGATGGATTCACCCCTCCACTTT
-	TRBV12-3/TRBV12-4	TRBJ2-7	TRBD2	CASSLVSGSYEQYF	TGTGCCAGCAGTTTAGTTAGCGGGAGTTACGAGCAGTACTTC
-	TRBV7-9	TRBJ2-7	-	CASSSDSLEQYF	TGTGCCAGCAGCTCCGACAGCCTCGAGCAGTACTTC
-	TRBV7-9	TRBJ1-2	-	CASSLTQGIYSYTF	TGCGCCAGCAGCTTAACTCAGGGTATCTATAGCTACACCTTC
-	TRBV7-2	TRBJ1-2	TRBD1	CASSPRTGEFGNTF	TGTGCCAGCAGCCCACGGACAGGGGAATTCGGAAACACCTTC
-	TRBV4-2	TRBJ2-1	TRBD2	CASRPLAGREVADEQFF	TGTGCCAGCAGACCACTAGCGGGGCGGGAGGTCGCGGATGAGCAGTTCTTC
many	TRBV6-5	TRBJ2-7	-	CASSFRIRGSYEQYF	TGTGCCAGCAGTTTCCGCATCAGAGGGAGCTACGAGCAGTACTTC
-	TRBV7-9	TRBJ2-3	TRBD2	CASSQSGSPWPSTHTQYF	TGTGCCAGTAGTCAAAGCGGGAGCCCTTGGCCTAGCACACATACGCAGTATTTT
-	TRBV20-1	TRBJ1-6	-	CSARDTPQGGNNSPLHF	TGCAGTGCTAGAGATACCCCACAGGGAGGGAACAATTCACCCCTCCACTTT
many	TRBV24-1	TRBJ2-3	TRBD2	CATSEAGGPTDTQYF	TGTGCCACCAGTGAGGCGGGGGGGCCAACAGATACGCAGTATTTT
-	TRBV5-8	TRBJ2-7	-	CATPPPSYEQYF	TGTGCCACACCCCCCCCATCTTACGAGCAGTACTTC
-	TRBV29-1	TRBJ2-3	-	CSVAGGLTDTQYF	TGCAGCGTTGCTGGCGGACTCACAGATACGCAGTATTTT
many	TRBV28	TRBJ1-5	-	CAIEEYTGAGSQPQHF	TGTGCCATCGAAGAATATACCGGGGCTGGGAGTCAGCCCCAGCATTTT
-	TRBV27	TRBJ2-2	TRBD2	CGRTSGRGRTGELFF	TGTGGGAGGACTAGCGGGAGAGGTCGGACCGGGGAGCTGTTTTTT
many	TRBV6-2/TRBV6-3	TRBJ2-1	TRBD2	CASSPIGLAGNEQFF	TGTGCCAGCAGTCCGATCGGACTAGCGGGGAATGAGCAGTTCTTC
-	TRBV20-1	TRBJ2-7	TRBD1	CSARVDRGYEQYF	TGCAGTGCTAGAGTTGACAGGGGCTACGAGCAGTACTTC
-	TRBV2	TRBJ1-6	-	CASSGDNKSPLHF	TGTGCCAGCAGTGGGGACAACAAGTCACCCCTCCACTTT
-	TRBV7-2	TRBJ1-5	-	CASSLEQGQPQHF	TGTGCCAGCAGCTTAGAGCAGGGTCAGCCCCAGCATTTT
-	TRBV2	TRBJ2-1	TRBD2	CANPYPGTSGGRNEQSF	TGTGCCAACCCTTACCCCGGGACTAGCGGGGGCCGTAATGAGCAGTCCTTC
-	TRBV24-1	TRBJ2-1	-	CATSDSTHPFYYNEQFF	TGTGCCACCAGTGATTCGACCCACCCCTTTTACTACAATGAGCAGTTCTTC
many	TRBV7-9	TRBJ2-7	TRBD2	CASSLESSGSVQYF	TGTGCCAGCAGCTTAGAGTCTAGCGGGAGTGTGCAGTACTTC
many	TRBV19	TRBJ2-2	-	CASSRQANTGELFF	TGTGCCAGTAGTAGACAGGCGAACACCGGGGAGCTGTTTTTT
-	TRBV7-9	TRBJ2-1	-	CASSPRGLRTYNEQFF	TGTGCCAGCAGCCCCCGGGGTCTCCGAACCTACAATGAGCAGTTCTTC
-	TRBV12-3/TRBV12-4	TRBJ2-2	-	CASTIIGGSGNTGELFF	TGTGCCAGCACCATCATTGGAGGCTCTGGAAACACCGGGGAGCTGTTTTTT
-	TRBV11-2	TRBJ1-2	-	CASSRTTGTGDGYTF	TGTGCCAGCAGCCGCACAACAGGGACGGGCGATGGCTACACCTTC
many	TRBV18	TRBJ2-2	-	CASSPGPVELFF	TGTGCCAGCTCACCCGGGCCGGTGGAGCTGTTTTTT
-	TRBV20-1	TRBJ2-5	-	CSANRVETQSF	TGCAGTGCTAACAGGGTTGAGACCCAGTCCTTC
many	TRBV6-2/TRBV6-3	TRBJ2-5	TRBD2	CASSYWPSGGPVKEETQYF	TGTGCCAGCAGTTATTGGCCTAGCGGGGGGCCAGTTAAGGAAGAGACCCAGTACTTC
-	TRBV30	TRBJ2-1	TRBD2	CAWKEAGGPRNEQFF	TGTGCCTGGAAAGAGGCGGGAGGGCCTCGCAATGAGCAGTTCTTC
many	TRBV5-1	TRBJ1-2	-	CASSSDSYGYTF	TGCGCCAGCAGCTCGGACAGCTATGGCTACACCTTC
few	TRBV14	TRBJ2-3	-	CASSQDVRTTDTQYF	TGTGCCAGCAGCCAAGATGTACGGACCACAGATACGCAGTATTTT